This T cell receptor beta chain was profiled in a study of blood T cell repertoires in COVID-19. As for the study in general: Sample material is recorded as cDNA or gDNA derived from T cells, B-cell-depleted T cells, or PBMCs.

Methods used by the authors: Reference gene primer amplification yielded estimated nucleated cell counts. Generated by immunoSEQ multiplex PCR, the TCRdb table keeps only in-frame clones and is missing some. V and J calls and clone size are as listed in that table; D and trimming were resolved from the DNA. The table lists about 32,000 clones, 85% to 90% of them singletons. Trimming removed 5 bases from V and 1 base from J, with 11 bases in between. The CDR3 has 14 residues. The V gene's germline CDR1 is SGHRS and CDR2 YFSETQ. The chain uses TRBV5-1 and TRBJ2-3; D is undetermined. This TCR derives from a man aged 55 to 70 with active or convalescent COVID-19. The material sequenced was peripheral blood. CDR3 bases: TGCGCCAGCAGTCGTGGGCAGGGCACAGATACGCAGTATTTT. Protein sequence: CASSRGQGTDTQYF.